Sequencing of this T cell receptor beta chain was carried out in a study of T cell changes during pregnancy in multiple sclerosis. This table comes from immunoSEQ multiplex PCR, and its TCRdb copy is limited to in-frame clones, with some not included. The sample includes about 77,000 clones, about 93% of them seen just once. V lost 4 bases and J 4 bases, leaving 13 bases between the germline ends. Per germline, CDR1 SGHNT and CDR2 YYREEE (reference sequence). This CDR3 has 14 residues. The sequence came from a female donor in good health, enrolled as a control in a pregnancy study. V is TRBV5-4 and J is TRBJ2-3; D is possibly TRBD2 (6 bases). The specimen was peripheral blood, collected after pregnancy. CDR3: CASSPTSTPDTQYF. CDR3 DNA sequence: TGTGCCAGCAGCCCGACTAGTACGCCAGATACGCAGTATTTT.